The source of this TCR beta chain is a study of blood T cells in healthy people across ages. Each sample had at least 6 million PBMCs isolated. The CDR3 contains 15 residues. The V gene's germline CDR1 is MDHEN and CDR2 SYDVKM. Through a sample-barcoded 5' primer and a J-beta primer mix, a second PCR was run for about 6 to 12 cycles. TCRdb fed the 5' RACE reads into MiXCR, producing one record per CDR3 protein. The sample yields hundreds of thousands of distinct CDR3 sequences, 58% seen once. Material for sequencing was blood. This receptor was identified in a man younger than 40 in good health. The chain combines TRBV28 with TRBJ2-5, with TRBD1 as a possible D gene (6 bases). The last part of the DNA fits TRBJ2-7 better; the J call may be wrong. The CDR3: CASRDPTGTHYEQYF. CDR3 nucleotide sequence: TGTGCCAGCAGGGACCCGACCGGGACACACTACGAGCAGTACTTC.